What follows describes a single T cell receptor beta chain. Antigen unknown. This specimen belongs to a study of T cell repertoires in cytomegalovirus infection. Study-level points and caveats: Within the response measured ex vivo, HLA-C-restricted CMV-specific TCR beta clonotypes were dominant. Based on cumulative public TCR beta family frequency, carriers of CMV plus the relevant HLA were identified.

MiXCR, run by TCRdb on the reads, gives a single entry per CDR3 protein. In the table there are some 180,000 distinct CDR3 sequences, 17% of which are singletons. The CDR3 loop spans 12 amino acids. Trimming shortened V by 11 bases and J by 2 bases, and 13 bases separated the two germline ends. The germline CDR1 and CDR2 sequences are SEHNR and FQNEAQ (reference sequence). Sequenced material: CD8+ T cells from PBMCs. The receptor was isolated from a human donor in good health (CMV status not recorded). Some clones in this sample may be carry-over from other donors' samples. The chain employs TRBV7-9 and TRBJ2-7, with a tentative D call TRBD1 (6 bases). DNA of the CDR3: TGTGCCTGGGGGCAGGGGCCCTACGAGCAGTACTTC. It specifies CAWGQGPYEQYF.